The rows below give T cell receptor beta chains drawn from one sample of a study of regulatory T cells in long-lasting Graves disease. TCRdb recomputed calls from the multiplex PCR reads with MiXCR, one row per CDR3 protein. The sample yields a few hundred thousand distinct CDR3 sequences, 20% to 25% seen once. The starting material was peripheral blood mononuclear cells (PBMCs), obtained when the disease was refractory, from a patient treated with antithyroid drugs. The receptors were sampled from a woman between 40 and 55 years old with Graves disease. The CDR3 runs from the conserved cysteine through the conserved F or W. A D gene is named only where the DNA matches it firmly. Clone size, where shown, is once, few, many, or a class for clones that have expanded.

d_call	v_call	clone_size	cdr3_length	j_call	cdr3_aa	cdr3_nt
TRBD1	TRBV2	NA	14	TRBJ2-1	CASLDRASYNEQFF	TGTGCCAGCCTCGACAGGGCCTCCTACAATGAGCAGTTCTTC
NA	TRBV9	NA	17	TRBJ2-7	CASSVATEGQPGYEQYF	TGTGCCAGCAGCGTAGCTACGGAGGGGCAACCTGGCTACGAGCAGTACTTC
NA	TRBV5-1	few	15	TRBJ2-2	CASSFRQLITGELFF	TGCGCCAGCAGCTTTCGACAGTTGATCACCGGGGAGCTGTTTTTT
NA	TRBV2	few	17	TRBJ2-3	CASSPTGHLSSTDTQYF	TGTGCCAGCAGCCCTACGGGACACCTCTCTAGCACAGATACGCAGTATTTT
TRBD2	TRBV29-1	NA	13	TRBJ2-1	CSGREGSYNEQFF	TGCAGCGGTCGGGAGGGATCCTACAATGAGCAGTTCTTC
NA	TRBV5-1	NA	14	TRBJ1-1	CASTPGTPGTEAFF	TGCGCCAGCACCCCTGGGACACCTGGTACTGAAGCTTTCTTT
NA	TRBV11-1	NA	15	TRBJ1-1	CASSFRGLMNTEAFF	TGTGCCAGCAGCTTCAGGGGCCTGATGAACACTGAAGCTTTCTTT
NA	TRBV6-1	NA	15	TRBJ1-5	CASSAYRASDQPQHF	TGTGCCAGCAGTGCCTACAGGGCTTCTGACCAGCCCCAGCATTTT
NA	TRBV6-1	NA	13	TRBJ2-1	CASSVPPYNEQFF	TGTGCCAGCAGCGTACCCCCCTACAATGAGCAGTTCTTC
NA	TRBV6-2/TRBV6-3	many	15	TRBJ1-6	CASSPAAGGGSPLHF	TGTGCCAGCAGTCCTGCCGCCGGGGGAGGTTCACCCCTCCACTTT
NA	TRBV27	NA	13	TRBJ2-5	CASSRVRGETQYF	TGTGCCAGCTCTAGGGTCCGAGGAGAGACCCAGTACTTC
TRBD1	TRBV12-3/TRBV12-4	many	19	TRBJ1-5	CASSYITGGYMGSNQPQHF	TGTGCCAGCAGTTACATAACAGGGGGATATATGGGTAGCAATCAGCCCCAGCATTTT
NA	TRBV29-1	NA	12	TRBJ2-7	CSVEGTSYEQYF	TGCAGCGTTGAAGGTACCTCCTACGAGCAGTACTTC
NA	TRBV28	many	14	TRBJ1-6	CASSLGQDYSPLHF	TGTGCCAGCAGTTTAGGGCAGGATTATTCACCCCTCCACTTT
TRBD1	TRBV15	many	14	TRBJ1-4	CATSRDRGREKLFF	TGTGCCACCAGCAGAGACAGGGGGCGAGAAAAACTGTTTTTT